This T cell receptor beta chain is from a study of T cells in Graves' hyperthyroidism and ophthalmopathy. Study results and limitations: Ophthalmopathy was told apart from stable hyperthyroidism by a 13 V-J model. Most thyroid clonotypes expanded above 0.001 appeared in blood too. Ophthalmopathy was model-predicted a median roughly 6.5 months pre-onset.

Uncontrolled infection, other autoimmune disease, pregnancy or lactation led to exclusion. This clonotype was counted ten times or more. Its specificity is unknown. Amplification of TCR beta CDR3 regions was performed using RNA transcripts as template. The HTBI primer set served for first-round RT-PCR of the TCR CDR3. MiXCR, applied by TCRdb to the multiplex PCR reads, yields one record per CDR3 protein. The top ten hold approximately 10% of the sample, which has roughly 500,000 distinct CDR3 sequences, roughly 24% seen once. The CDR3 runs to 15 residues. Looked up from germline, CDR1 is MNHNS and CDR2 is SASEGT. Germline trimming cut 5 bases from V and 5 bases from J; bases unmatched to any gene: 11.

The sequence derives from a woman in her 30s with Graves' ophthalmopathy. The sequencing sample was made of blood. The chain carries TRBV6-1 and TRBJ1-1; 7 bases line up with TRBD1. CDR3 amino acids: CASSRPTGKATEAFF. The CDR3 DNA reads as TGTGCCAGCAGTCGCCCGACAGGGAAAGCGACTGAAGCTTTCTTT.